This T cell receptor beta chain is from a study of blood T cells in healthy people across ages. PCR was performed a second time for about 7 to 11 cycles using a sample-barcoded 5' primer and a J-beta primer mix. TCRdb analysed the 5' RACE reads with MiXCR anew, one entry per CDR3 protein. The sample lists hundreds of thousands of distinct CDR3 sequences; about 30% were seen once. Sequencing used blood. The sequence was collected from a woman older than 75 in good health.

This chain's CDR3 is CASSTSESGKYNEQFF. The CDR3 DNA reads TGTGCCAGCAGCACCTCGGAAAGTGGCAAATACAATGAGCAGTTCTTC. V usage is TRBV28 and J usage is TRBJ2-1; D gene ambiguous. Trimming stripped 6 bases from V and 4 bases from J, with 19 bases between. The CDR3 has 16 amino acids. Germline lookup yields CDR1 MDHEN and CDR2 SYDVKM.